The source of this T cell receptor beta chain is a study of control samples from healthy donors and cancer patients. The data were produced by immunoSEQ multiplex PCR, yet TCRdb's version contains in-frame clones alone and is incomplete. The sample has around 50,000 clones, 65% to 90% seen once. CDR3 length: 15 amino acids. Trimming removed 5 bases from V and 4 bases from J; junction bases left unmatched: 7. The V gene's germline CDR1 is LNHDA and CDR2 SQIVND (reference sequence). The chain has TRBV19 and TRBJ1-5, with 8 bases identical to TRBD1. The source of this sequence is a woman in her fifties or sixties with lung cancer. Sequenced input: PBMCs. The CDR3 protein is CASSSNRGWNQPQHF. DNA of the CDR3: TGTGCCAGTAGTTCCAACAGGGGGTGGAATCAGCCCCAGCATTTT. The entire variable domain, with the rest obtained from reference TRBV19 and TRBJ1-5, is as follows: DGGITQSPKYLFRKEGQNVTLSCEQNLNHDAMYWYRQDPGQGLRLIYYSQIVNDFQKGDIAEGYSVSREKKESFPLTVTSAQKNPTAFYLCASSSNRGWNQPQHFGDGTRLSIL.